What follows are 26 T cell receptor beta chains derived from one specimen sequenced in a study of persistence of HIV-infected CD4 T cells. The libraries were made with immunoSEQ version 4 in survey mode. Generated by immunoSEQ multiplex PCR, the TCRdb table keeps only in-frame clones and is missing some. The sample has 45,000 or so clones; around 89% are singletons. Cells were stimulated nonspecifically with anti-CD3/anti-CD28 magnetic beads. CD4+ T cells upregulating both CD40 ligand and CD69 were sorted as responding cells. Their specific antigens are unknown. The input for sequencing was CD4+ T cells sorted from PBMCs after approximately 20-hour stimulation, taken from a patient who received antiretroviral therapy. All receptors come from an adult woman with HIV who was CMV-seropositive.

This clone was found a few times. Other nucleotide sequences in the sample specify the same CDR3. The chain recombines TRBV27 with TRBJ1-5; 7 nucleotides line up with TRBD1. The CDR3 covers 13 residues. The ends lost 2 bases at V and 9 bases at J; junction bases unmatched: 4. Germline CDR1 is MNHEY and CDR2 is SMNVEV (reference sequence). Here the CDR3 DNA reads TGTGCCAGCAGTTTAAGACAGGGAAGGCCCCAGCATTTT. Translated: CASSLRQGRPQHF.

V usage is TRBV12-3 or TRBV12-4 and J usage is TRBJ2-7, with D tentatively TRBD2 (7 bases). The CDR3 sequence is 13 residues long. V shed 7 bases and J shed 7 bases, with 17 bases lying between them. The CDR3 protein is CASTQGGGWEQYF. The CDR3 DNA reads TGTGCCAGCACCCAAGGCGGGGGCTGGGAGCAGTACTTC.

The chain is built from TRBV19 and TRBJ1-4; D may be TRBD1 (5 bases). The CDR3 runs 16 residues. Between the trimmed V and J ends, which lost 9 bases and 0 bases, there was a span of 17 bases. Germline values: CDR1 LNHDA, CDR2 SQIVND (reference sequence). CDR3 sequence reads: CASRGRPYATNEKLFF. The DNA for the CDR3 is TGTGCCAGCCGGGGGAGGCCCTATGCAACTAATGAAAAACTGTTTTTT.

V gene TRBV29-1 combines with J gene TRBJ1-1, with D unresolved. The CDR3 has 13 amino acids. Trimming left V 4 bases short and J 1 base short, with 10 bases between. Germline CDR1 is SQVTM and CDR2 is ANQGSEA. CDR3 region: CSVVWRQNTEAFF. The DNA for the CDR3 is TGCAGCGTTGTCTGGAGACAGAACACTGAAGCTTTCTTT. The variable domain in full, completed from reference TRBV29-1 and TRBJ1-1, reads SAVISQKPSRDICQRGTSLTIQCQVDSQVTMMFWYRQQPGQSLTLIATANQGSEATYESGFVIDKFPISRPNLTFSTLTVSNMSPEDSSIYLCSVVWRQNTEAFFGQGTRLTVV.

The CDR3 sequence is CASSWDSPNSPLHF. The CDR3, as DNA: TGTGCCAGCAGCTGGGACAGTCCAAATTCACCCCTCCACTTT. This chain uses TRBV6-5 with TRBJ1-6; 7 positions agree with TRBD1. V was clipped by 6 bases and J by 7 bases; unmatched bases: 6. Germline CDR1 reads MNHEY; CDR2 reads SVGAGI. This CDR3 comprises 14 residues.

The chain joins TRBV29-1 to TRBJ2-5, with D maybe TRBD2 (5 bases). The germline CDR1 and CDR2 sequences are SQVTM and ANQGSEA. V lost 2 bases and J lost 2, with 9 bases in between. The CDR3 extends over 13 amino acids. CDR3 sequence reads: CSVEHPGQETQYF. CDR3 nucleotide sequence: TGCAGCGTTGAACACCCGGGACAAGAGACCCAGTACTTC.

DNA of the CDR3: TGTGCCAGCAGCCCTTCCGGGACTAGCGACCACGAGCAGTACTTC. Amino acids: CASSPSGTSDHEQYF. V usage is TRBV5-4 and J usage is TRBJ2-7; 10 bases align to TRBD2. CDR3 length equals 15 residues. The germline gives CDR1 SGHNT, CDR2 YYREEE (reference sequence). The junction had 9 bases not matched to a gene; V was cut back by 4 bases and J by 5 bases.

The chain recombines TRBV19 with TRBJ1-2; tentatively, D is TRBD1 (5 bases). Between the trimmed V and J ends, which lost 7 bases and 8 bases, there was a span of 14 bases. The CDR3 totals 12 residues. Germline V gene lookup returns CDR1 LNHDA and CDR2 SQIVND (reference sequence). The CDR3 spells CASTFGGLGYTF. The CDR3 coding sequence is TGTGCCAGTACTTTCGGGGGTTTGGGCTACACCTTC. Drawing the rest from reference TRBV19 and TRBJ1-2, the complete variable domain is DGGITQSPKYLFRKEGQNVTLSCEQNLNHDAMYWYRQDPGQGLRLIYYSQIVNDFQKGDIAEGYSVSREKKESFPLTVTSAQKNPTAFYLCASTFGGLGYTFGSGTRLTVV.

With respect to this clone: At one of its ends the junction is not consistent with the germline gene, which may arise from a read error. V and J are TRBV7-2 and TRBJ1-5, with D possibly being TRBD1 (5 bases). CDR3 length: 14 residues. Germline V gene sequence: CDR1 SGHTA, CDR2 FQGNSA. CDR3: CASSFSGRNRPQHF. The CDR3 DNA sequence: TGTGCCAGCAGCTTCTCAGGGAGGAATCGGCCCCAGCATTTT.

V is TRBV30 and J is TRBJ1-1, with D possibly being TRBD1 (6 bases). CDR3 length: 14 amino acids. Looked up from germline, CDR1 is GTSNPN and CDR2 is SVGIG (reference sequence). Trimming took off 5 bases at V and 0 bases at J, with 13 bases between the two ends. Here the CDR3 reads CAWGRGHMNTEAFF. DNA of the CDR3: TGTGCCTGGGGCAGGGGACACATGAACACTGAAGCTTTCTTT.

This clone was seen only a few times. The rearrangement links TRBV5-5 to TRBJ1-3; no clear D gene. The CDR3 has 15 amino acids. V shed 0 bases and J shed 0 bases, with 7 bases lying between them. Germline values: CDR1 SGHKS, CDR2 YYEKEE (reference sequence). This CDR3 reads CASSLAPSSGNTIYF. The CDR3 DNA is TGTGCCAGCAGCTTGGCCCCCAGCTCTGGAAACACCATATATTTT.

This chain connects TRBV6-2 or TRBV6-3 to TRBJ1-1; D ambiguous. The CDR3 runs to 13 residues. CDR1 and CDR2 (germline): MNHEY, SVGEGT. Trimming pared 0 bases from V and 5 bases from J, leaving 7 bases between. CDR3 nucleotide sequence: TGTGCCAGCAGTTACTCAAGGAGTACTGAAGCTTTCTTT. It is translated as CASSYSRSTEAFF.

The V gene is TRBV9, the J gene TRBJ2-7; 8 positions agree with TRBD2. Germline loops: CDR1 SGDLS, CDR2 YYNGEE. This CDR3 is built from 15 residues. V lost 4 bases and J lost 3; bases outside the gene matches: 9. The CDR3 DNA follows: TGTGCCAGCAGCCCACACCCCGGGACTAGCTACGAGCAGTACTTC. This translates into CASSPHPGTSYEQYF.

The CDR3 sequence: CASSYLDRDTEAFF. For the CDR3, the DNA is TGTGCCAGCAGCTACCTTGACAGGGACACTGAAGCTTTCTTT. The gene calls are TRBV5-6 and TRBJ1-1; 7 bases align to TRBD1. CDR1 and CDR2 from the germline V gene are SGHDT and YYEEEE. The CDR3 is made up of 14 amino acids. The trim removed 3 bases at V and 3 bases at J, leaving 5 bases unmatched.

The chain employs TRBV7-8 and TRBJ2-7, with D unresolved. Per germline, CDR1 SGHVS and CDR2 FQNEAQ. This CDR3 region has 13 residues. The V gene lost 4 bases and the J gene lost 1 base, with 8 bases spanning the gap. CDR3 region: CASSSPGSYEQYF. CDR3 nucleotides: TGTGCCAGCAGCTCCCCAGGTTCCTACGAGCAGTACTTC.

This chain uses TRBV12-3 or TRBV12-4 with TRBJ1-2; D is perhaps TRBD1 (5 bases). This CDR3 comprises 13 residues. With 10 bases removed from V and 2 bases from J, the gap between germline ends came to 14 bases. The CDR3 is CATDRPQNYGYTF. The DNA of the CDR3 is TGTGCCACCGACAGACCGCAAAACTATGGCTACACCTTC.

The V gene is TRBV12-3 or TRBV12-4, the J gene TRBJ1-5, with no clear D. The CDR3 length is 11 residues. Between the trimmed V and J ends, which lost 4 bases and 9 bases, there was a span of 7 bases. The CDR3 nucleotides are TGTGCCAGCAGTTCAGGAGTGCCCCAGCATTTT. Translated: CASSSGVPQHF.

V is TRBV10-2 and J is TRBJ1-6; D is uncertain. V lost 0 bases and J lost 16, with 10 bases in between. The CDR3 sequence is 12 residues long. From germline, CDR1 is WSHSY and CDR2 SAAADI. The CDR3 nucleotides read TGCGCCAGCAGTGAGTCCGGACTCCAGCTCCACTTT. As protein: CASSESGLQLHF.

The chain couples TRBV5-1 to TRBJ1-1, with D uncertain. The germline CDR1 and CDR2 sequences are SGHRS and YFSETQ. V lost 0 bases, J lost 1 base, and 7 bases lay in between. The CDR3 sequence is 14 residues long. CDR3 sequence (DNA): TGCGCCAGCAGCTTGGAACGGGAGAACACTGAAGCTTTCTTT. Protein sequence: CASSLERENTEAFF.

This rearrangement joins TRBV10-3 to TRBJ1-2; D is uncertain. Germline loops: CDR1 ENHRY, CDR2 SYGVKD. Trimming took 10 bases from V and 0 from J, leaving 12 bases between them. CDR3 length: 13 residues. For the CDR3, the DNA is TGTGCCACGCACGGGCAGGCTAACTATGGCTACACCTTC. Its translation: CATHGQANYGYTF.

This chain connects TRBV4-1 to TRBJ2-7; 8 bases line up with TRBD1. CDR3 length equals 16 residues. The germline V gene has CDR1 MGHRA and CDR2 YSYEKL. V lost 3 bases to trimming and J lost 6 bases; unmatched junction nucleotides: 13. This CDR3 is CASSQGMTGDFLEQYF. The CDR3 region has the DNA TGCGCCAGCAGCCAGGGGATGACAGGGGATTTCCTCGAGCAGTACTTC.

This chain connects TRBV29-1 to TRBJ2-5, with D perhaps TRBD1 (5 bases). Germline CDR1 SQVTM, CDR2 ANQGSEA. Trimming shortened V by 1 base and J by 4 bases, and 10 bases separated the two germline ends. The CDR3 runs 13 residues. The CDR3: CSVEVRQSETQYF. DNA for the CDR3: TGCAGCGTTGAAGTAAGACAGTCAGAGACCCAGTACTTC.

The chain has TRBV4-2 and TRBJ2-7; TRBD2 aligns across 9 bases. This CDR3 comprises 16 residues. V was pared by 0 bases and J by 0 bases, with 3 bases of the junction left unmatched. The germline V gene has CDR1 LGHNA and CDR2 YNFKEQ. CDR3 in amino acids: CASSQDGSGGSYEQYF. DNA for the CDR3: TGTGCCAGCAGCCAAGACGGTAGCGGGGGCTCCTACGAGCAGTACTTC.

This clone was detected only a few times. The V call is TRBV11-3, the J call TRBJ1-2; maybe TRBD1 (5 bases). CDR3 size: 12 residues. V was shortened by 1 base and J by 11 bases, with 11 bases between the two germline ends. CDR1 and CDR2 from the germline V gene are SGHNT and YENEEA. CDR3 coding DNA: TGTGCCAGCAGCTTAGCCTCGGGGGGGTACACCTTC. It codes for CASSLASGGYTF.

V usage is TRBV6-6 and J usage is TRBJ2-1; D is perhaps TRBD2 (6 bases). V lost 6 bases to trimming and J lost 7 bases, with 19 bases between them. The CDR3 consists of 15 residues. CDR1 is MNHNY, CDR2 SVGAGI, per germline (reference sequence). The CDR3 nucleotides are TGTGCCAGCAGACGCGCCTTGGGTGGAGGGAATGAGCAGTTCTTC. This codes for CASRRALGGGNEQFF.

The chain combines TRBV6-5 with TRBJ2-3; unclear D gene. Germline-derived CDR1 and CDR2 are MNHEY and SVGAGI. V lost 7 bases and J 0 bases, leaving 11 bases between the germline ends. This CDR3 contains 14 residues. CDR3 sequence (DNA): TGTGCCAGCAAACCATTCGCCAGCACAGATACGCAGTATTTT. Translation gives CASKPFASTDTQYF.